A selection of T cell receptor beta chains follows, all from one sample in a study of blood T cell repertoires in COVID-19. Assay used: immunoSEQ multiplex PCR; TCRdb lists only in-frame clones, some missing. The sample records under 200,000 clones, about four fifths being singletons. The material sequenced was peripheral blood. The receptors stem from a woman between 40 and 50 years old with acute or convalescent COVID-19. The CDR3 runs from the conserved cysteine through the conserved F or W. D genes are given only for firm matches. Some rows have no size entry. The others give once, few or many, or a class for an expanded clone.

>TRBJ2-5|TRBD2|NA|14|TRBV30
CAWRPGGLQETQYF
TGTGCCTGGAGGCCGGGAGGGCTCCAAGAGACCCAGTACTTC
>TRBJ2-5|TRBD2|NA|14|TRBV7-2
CASSPGGAEKTQYF
TGTGCCAGCAGCCCGGGGGGTGCGGAAAAGACCCAGTACTTC
>TRBJ2-2|NA|NA|13|TRBV19
CASSRDRSGELFF
TGTGCCAGTAGTCGAGATAGAAGCGGGGAGCTGTTTTTT
>TRBJ2-1|TRBD2|NA|16|TRBV20-1
CSASDSGASSYNEQFF
TGCAGTGCTAGTGATAGCGGGGCGAGCTCCTACAATGAGCAGTTCTTC
>TRBJ1-4|TRBD1|NA|14|TRBV7-9
CASSSGTGNEKLFF
TGTGCCAGCAGCTCGGGGACAGGAAATGAAAAACTGTTTTTT
>TRBJ1-1|NA|NA|14|TRBV5-1
CASSPGEYNTEAFF
TGCGCCAGCAGCCCCGGTGAATACAACACTGAAGCTTTCTTT
>TRBJ2-7|NA|NA|14|TRBV9
CASSVGSGFYEQYF
TGTGCCAGCAGCGTAGGCTCAGGGTTCTACGAGCAGTACTTC
>TRBJ1-1|NA|NA|16|TRBV6-4
CASSEKWTEMNTEAFF
TGTGCCAGCAGTGAAAAGTGGACAGAAATGAACACTGAAGCTTTCTTT
>TRBJ1-1|NA|NA|13|TRBV25-1
CASSESRGTEAFF
TGTGCCAGCAGTGAATCCAGGGGTACTGAAGCTTTCTTT
>TRBJ2-5|TRBD2|NA|16|TRBV27
CASSFRLAGGIETQYF
TGTGCCAGCAGTTTCAGACTAGCAGGAGGGATAGAGACCCAGTACTTC
>TRBJ2-1|TRBD2|NA|16|TRBV29-1
CSVAGTSGGFYNEQFF
TGCAGCGTTGCGGGGACTAGCGGGGGGTTTTACAATGAGCAGTTCTTC
>TRBJ1-5|NA|NA|16|TRBV27
CASSLRPGDPNQPQHF
TGTGCCAGCAGTTTAAGACCAGGGGATCCCAATCAGCCCCAGCATTTT
>TRBJ2-5|TRBD2|many|14|TRBV7-9
CASRSGTTEETQYF
TGTGCCAGCAGATCCGGGACTACTGAAGAGACCCAGTACTTC
>TRBJ2-7|TRBD1|few|14|TRBV5-1
CASSLGQGAQEQYF
TGCGCCAGCAGCTTGGGACAGGGGGCACAGGAGCAGTACTTC
>TRBJ2-5|TRBD1|once|12|TRBV29-1
CSVGPGGETQYF
TGCAGCGTTGGACCAGGGGGTGAGACCCAGTACTTC
>TRBJ2-5|NA|NA|15|TRBV9
CASSVEGGARETQYF
TGTGCCAGCAGCGTAGAGGGTGGGGCAAGAGAGACCCAGTACTTC
>TRBJ1-2|NA|NA|15|TRBV28
CASRSLNGQQYGYTF
TGTGCCAGCAGAAGTCTAAACGGACAGCAATATGGCTACACCTTC
>TRBJ2-3|TRBD2|NA|17|TRBV5-4
CASSLGGLAGPRDTQYF
TGTGCCAGCAGCTTGGGCGGACTAGCGGGGCCGAGGGATACGCAGTATTTT
>TRBJ2-7|NA|NA|14|TRBV27
CASSFKSQGNEQYF
TGTGCCAGCAGTTTTAAATCTCAGGGGAACGAGCAGTACTTC
>TRBJ2-7|TRBD2|NA|12|TRBV2
CASLSRGGQQYF
TGTGCCAGCTTATCCCGGGGGGGCCAGCAGTACTTC
>TRBJ2-2|TRBD2|NA|16|TRBV2
CASREGLFMNTGELFF
TGTGCCAGCAGGGAGGGACTATTTATGAACACCGGGGAGCTGTTTTTT
>TRBJ1-6|NA|few|18|TRBV7-8
CASSVPVTGSSYNSPLHF
TGTGCCAGCAGCGTACCGGTTACTGGGAGCTCCTATAATTCACCCCTCCACTTT
>TRBJ1-2|TRBD1|NA|14|TRBV7-9
CASSLRGQGYGYTF
TGTGCCAGCAGCTTAAGGGGACAGGGTTATGGCTACACCTTC